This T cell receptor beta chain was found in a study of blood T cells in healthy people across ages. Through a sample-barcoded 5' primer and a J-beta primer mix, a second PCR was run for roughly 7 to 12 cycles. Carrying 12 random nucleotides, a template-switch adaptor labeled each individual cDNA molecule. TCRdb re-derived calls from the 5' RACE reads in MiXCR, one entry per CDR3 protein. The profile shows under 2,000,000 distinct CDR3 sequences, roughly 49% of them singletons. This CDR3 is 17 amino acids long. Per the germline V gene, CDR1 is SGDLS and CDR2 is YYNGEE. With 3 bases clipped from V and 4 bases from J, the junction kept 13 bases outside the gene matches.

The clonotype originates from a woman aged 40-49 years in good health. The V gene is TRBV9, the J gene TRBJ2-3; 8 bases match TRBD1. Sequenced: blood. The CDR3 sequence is CASSGIRTGKFADTQYF. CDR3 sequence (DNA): TGTGCCAGCAGCGGAATAAGGACAGGGAAGTTCGCAGATACGCAGTATTTT.